These 12 T cell receptor beta chains came from one sample sequenced in a study of T cell repertoires in cytomegalovirus infection. TCRdb re-derived calls from the reads in MiXCR, one entry per CDR3 protein. The sample contains 71,000 or so distinct CDR3 sequences, approximately 20% of which appear only once. These receptors have no identified antigens. The sequences come from CD8+ T cells from cultured PBMCs, collected from culture after CMV antigen stimulation. Receptor source: a human donor in good health (CMV status not recorded). Some clones in this sample may be carry-over from other donors' samples.

The rearrangement uses TRBV7-6 and TRBJ1-3, with 9 bases matching TRBD1. The germline gives CDR1 SGHVS, CDR2 FNYEAQ. This CDR3 has 18 amino acids. V gave up 0 bases and J gave up 5 bases; unmatched junction bases: 11. The chain's CDR3 is CASSLAGTGKYFRNTIYF. CDR3 nucleotide sequence: TGTGCCAGCAGCTTAGCAGGGACAGGGAAATATTTTAGAAACACCATATATTTT.

This chain uses TRBV6-2 or TRBV6-3 with TRBJ2-1, with D tentatively TRBD1 (6 bases). Trimming stripped 8 bases from V and 9 bases from J, with 14 bases between. This CDR3 comprises 12 residues. Germline V gives CDR1 MNHEY, CDR2 SVGEGT. The CDR3 region is CASWTASGEQFF. The CDR3 DNA reads TGTGCCAGCTGGACAGCGAGTGGTGAGCAGTTCTTC.

The chain carries TRBV7-2 and TRBJ2-7; the D gene is possibly TRBD2 (7 bases). V dropped 5 bases and J dropped 4 bases, with 24 bases sitting between them. Germline V lookup: CDR1 SGHTA, CDR2 FQGNSA. The CDR3 totals 17 residues. The CDR3 DNA follows: TGTGCCAGCAGCGAATTCGTAAGTGGGGGGGCCTGGTACGAGCAGTACTTC. This gives the protein CASSEFVSGGAWYEQYF. The full variable domain, completed using reference TRBV7-2 and TRBJ2-7, is GAGVSQSPSNKVTEKGKDVELRCDPISGHTALYWYRQSLGQGLEFLIYFQGNSAPDKSGLPSDRFSAERTGGSVSTLTIQRTQQEDSAVYLCASSEFVSGGAWYEQYFGPGTRLTVT.

This chain uses TRBV7-2 with TRBJ1-5; a possible D gene is TRBD1 (5 bases). The length of the CDR3 is 19 residues. Germline V gives CDR1 SGHTA, CDR2 FQGNSA. Trimming removed 2 bases from V and 0 bases from J, with 20 bases in between. CDR3 in amino acids: CASSLRSGGADPSNQPQHF. DNA of the CDR3: TGTGCCAGCAGCTTAAGGAGTGGCGGGGCAGATCCTAGCAATCAGCCCCAGCATTTT.

The chain joins TRBV27 to TRBJ1-4; unclear D gene. Germline V gene lookup returns CDR1 MNHEY and CDR2 SMNVEV (reference sequence). Deletions cut 3 bases from V and 2 bases from J, with 7 bases between. The CDR3 loop spans 14 amino acids. CDR3 protein: CASSFMETNEKLFF. The DNA for the CDR3 is TGTGCCAGCAGTTTCATGGAGACTAATGAAAAACTGTTTTTT. The full variable domain, completed using reference TRBV27 and TRBJ1-4, is EAQVTQNPRYLITVTGKKLTVTCSQNMNHEYMSWYRQDPGLGLRQIYYSMNVEVTDKGDVPEGYKVSRKEKRNFPLILESPSPNQTSLYFCASSFMETNEKLFFGSGTQLSVL.

This clonotype was seen only a few times. V gene TRBV12-3 or TRBV12-4 combines with J gene TRBJ2-7; 7 bases are a match to TRBD1. The CDR3 covers 15 residues. The J segment lost 1 base and the V segment lost 3 bases, leaving 6 bases of the junction unmatched. CDR3 coding DNA: TGTGCCAGCAGTTTCTCTTGGGACAGTTCCTACGAGCAGTACTTC. Translating it yields CASSFSWDSSYEQYF.

This clonotype turned up a few times. The chain links TRBV29-1 to TRBJ2-2, with 12 nucleotides matching TRBD1. Germline trimming cut 4 bases from V and 6 bases from J; bases unmatched to any gene: 15. Per the germline V gene, CDR1 is SQVTM and CDR2 is ANQGSEA. CDR3 size: 18 residues. The CDR3 DNA reads TGCAGCGTTGTGATTGGGACAGGGGGCTCTCTGGAAGCCGGGGAGCTGTTTTTT. It codes for CSVVIGTGGSLEAGELFF.

The CDR3 nucleotides are TGTGCCAGCAGTTTGTATACGGACAGGGGGCGATCCTACGAGCAGTACTTC. Its protein product is CASSLYTDRGRSYEQYF. The V gene is TRBV28, the J gene TRBJ2-7; TRBD1 matches at 11 bases. Germline V CDR1 and CDR2: MDHEN, SYDVKM. The CDR3 is 17 residues long. With V trimmed by 3 bases and J by 1 base, 8 bases remained unmatched.

This clonotype came up a few times. The rearrangement uses TRBV7-2 and TRBJ2-2, with D tentatively TRBD2 (6 bases). Trimming cost V 2 bases and J 4 bases, with 11 bases left between them. The CDR3 sequence is 15 residues long. Germline CDR1 and CDR2: SGHTA and FQGNSA. This chain's CDR3 is CASSLLGTSTGELFF. As DNA, the CDR3 is TGTGCCAGCAGCTTACTCGGGACTTCCACCGGGGAGCTGTTTTTT.

This clonotype was recorded many times. The genes are TRBV7-9 and TRBJ2-3, with 9 bases identical to TRBD2. Losses at the gene ends were 5 bases for V and 4 bases for J; bases not matched to a gene: 10. The CDR3 is 16 amino acids. Germline CDR1 is SEHNR and CDR2 is FQNEAQ (reference sequence). The DNA of the CDR3 is TGTGCCAGCAGCCCTTTAGGCGGGGGGGCAGCAGATACGCAGTATTTT. Translating it yields CASSPLGGGAADTQYF.

In its sample, this clonotype was seen a few times. The J gene is TRBJ2-5, the V gene TRBV7-9; maybe TRBD2 (5 bases). V was trimmed by 6 bases and J by 2 bases, leaving 16 bases between them. This CDR3 is 15 amino acids long. The V gene's germline CDR1 is SEHNR and CDR2 FQNEAQ (reference sequence). CDR3 nucleotide sequence: TGTGCCAGCAGTCGAACGGACTTGCCTCAAGAGACCCAGTACTTC. It translates to CASSRTDLPQETQYF.

This chain joins TRBV28 and TRBJ2-7, with D tentatively TRBD1 (5 bases). Trimming cost V 6 bases and J 2 bases, with 20 bases left between them. Germline lookup yields CDR1 MDHEN and CDR2 SYDVKM. This CDR3 contains 16 residues. The CDR3 loop is CASSPLQGYETYEQYF. CDR3 in DNA: TGTGCCAGCAGCCCTCTCCAGGGTTACGAAACCTACGAGCAGTACTTC.